This TCR beta chain was recovered during a study of T cell responses to AZD1222 COVID-19 vaccine. TCRdb's table, derived via immunoSEQ multiplex PCR, lists solely in-frame clones and lacks some. The sample yields more than 95,000 clones, 88% seen once. Trimming removed 6 bases at V and 2 bases at J, with 11 bases between. The CDR3 has 14 residues. The germline CDR1 and CDR2 sequences are KGHSY and FQNENV. Source: peripheral blood, taken on day 0 of AZD1222 vaccination. The chain couples TRBV16 to TRBJ1-5, with D maybe TRBD1 (5 bases). The receptor's source is an adult in good health. CDR3 nucleotide sequence: TGTGCCAGCAGTTTAGGGGCGGGCAATCAGCCCCAGCATTTT. The encoded protein is CASSLGAGNQPQHF. Based on the CDR3 plus reference TRBV16 and TRBJ1-5, the full variable domain is GEEVAQTPKHLVRGEGQKAKLYCAPIKGHSYVFWYQQVLKNEFKFLISFQNENVFDETGMPKERFSAKCLPNSPCSLEIQATKLEDSAVYFCASSLGAGNQPQHFGDGTRLSIL.